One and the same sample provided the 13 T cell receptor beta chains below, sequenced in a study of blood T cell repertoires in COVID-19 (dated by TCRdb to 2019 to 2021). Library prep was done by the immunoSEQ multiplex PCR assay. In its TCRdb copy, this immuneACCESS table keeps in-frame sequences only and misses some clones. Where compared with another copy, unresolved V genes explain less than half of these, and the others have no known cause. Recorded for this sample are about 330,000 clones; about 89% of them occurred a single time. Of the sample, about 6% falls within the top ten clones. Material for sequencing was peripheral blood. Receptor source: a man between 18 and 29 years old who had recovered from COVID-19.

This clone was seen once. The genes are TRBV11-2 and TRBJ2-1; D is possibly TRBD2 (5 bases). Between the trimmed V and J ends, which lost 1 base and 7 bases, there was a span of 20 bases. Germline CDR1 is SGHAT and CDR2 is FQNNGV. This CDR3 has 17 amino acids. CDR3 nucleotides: TGTGCCAGCAGCTTAGGCTTCCTAGCACGGGTAGGGAATGAGCAGTTCTTC. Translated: CASSLGFLARVGNEQFF.

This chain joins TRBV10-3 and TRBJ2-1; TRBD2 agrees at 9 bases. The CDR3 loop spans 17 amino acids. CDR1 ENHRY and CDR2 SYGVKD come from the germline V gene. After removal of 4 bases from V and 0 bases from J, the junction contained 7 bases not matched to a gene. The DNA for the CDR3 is TGTGCCATCAGTGGCAACTTAGCGGGAGTCTCCTACAATGAGCAGTTCTTC. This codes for CAISGNLAGVSYNEQFF.

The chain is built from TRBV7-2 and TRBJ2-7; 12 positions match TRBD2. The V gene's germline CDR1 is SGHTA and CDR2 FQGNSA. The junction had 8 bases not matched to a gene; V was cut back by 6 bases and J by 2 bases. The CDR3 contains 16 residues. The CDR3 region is CASRRMLAGGPYEQYF. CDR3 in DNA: TGTGCCAGCAGGAGGATGCTAGCGGGGGGGCCCTACGAGCAGTACTTC.

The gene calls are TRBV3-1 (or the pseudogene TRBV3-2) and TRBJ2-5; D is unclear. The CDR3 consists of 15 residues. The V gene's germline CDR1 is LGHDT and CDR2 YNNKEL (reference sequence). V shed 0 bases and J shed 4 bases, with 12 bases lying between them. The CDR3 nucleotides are TGTGCCAGCAGCCAAGATGCGTCAGGTGGAGAGACCCAGTACTTC. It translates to CASSQDASGGETQYF.

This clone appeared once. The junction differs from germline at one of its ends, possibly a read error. For the CDR3, the DNA is TGTGCCAGCAGTTTATTGGGGGACAGGTACTCTGGTGCCAACGTCCTGACTTTC. Protein product: CASSLLGDRYSGANVLTF. This chain links TRBV28 with TRBJ2-6; 8 positions match TRBD1. CDR3 length: 18 amino acids. The germline V gene encodes CDR1 MDHEN and CDR2 SYDVKM.

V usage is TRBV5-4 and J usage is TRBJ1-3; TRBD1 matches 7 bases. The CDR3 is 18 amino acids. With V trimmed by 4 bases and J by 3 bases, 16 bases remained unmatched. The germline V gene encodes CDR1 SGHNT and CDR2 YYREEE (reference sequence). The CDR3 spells CASSTTGALAGYGNTIYF. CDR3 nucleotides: TGTGCCAGCAGCACTACAGGGGCCCTAGCTGGATATGGAAACACCATATATTTT.

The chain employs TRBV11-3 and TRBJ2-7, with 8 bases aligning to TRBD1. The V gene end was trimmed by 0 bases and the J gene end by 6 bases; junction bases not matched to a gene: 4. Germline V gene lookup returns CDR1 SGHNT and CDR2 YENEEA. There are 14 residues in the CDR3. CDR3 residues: CASSLDNRGSEQYF. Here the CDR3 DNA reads TGTGCCAGCAGCTTAGATAACAGGGGGTCCGAGCAGTACTTC.

The CDR3 loop is CASSLGMDSSAYEQYF. The CDR3, as DNA: TGTGCCAGCAGCTTAGGGATGGACTCCTCGGCCTACGAGCAGTACTTC. J is TRBJ2-7 and V is TRBV7-9; D is perhaps TRBD2 (5 bases). V was cut by 1 base and J by 2 bases, with 15 bases left in between. The CDR3 loop spans 16 amino acids. Germline assignment: CDR1 SEHNR and CDR2 FQNEAQ (reference sequence).

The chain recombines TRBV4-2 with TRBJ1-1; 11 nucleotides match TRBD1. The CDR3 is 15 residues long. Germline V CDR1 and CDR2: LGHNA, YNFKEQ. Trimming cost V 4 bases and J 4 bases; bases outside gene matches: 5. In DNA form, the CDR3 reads TGTGCCAGCAGCCCAGGACAGGGGGCAGGCACTGAAGCTTTCTTT. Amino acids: CASSPGQGAGTEAFF.

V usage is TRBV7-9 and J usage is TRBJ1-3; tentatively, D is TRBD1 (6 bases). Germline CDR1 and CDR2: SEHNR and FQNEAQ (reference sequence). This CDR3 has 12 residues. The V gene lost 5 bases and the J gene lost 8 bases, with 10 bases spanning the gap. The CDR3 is CASSRGGDTIYF. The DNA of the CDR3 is TGTGCCAGCAGCAGAGGGGGAGACACCATATATTTT.

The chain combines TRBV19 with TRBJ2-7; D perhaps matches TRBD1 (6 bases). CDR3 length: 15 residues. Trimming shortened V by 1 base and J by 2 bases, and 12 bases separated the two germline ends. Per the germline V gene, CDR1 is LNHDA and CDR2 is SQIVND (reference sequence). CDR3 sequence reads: CASSIAQTGPYEQYF. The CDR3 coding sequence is TGTGCCAGTAGTATAGCTCAGACAGGTCCCTACGAGCAGTACTTC.

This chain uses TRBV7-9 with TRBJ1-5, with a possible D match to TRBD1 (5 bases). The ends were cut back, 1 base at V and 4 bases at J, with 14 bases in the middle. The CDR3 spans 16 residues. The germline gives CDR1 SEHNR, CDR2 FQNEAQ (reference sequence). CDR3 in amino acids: CASSLGSFGGNQPQHF. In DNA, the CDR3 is TGTGCCAGCAGCTTAGGATCTTTCGGGGGTAATCAGCCCCAGCATTTT.

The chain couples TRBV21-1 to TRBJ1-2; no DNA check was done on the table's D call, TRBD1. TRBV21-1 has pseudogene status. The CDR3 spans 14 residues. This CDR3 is CASSRTGQGDGYTF. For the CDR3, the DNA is TGTGCCAGCAGCAGGACGGGACAGGGGGACGGCTACACCTTC.